This T cell receptor (beta chain) derives from a study of control samples from healthy donors and cancer patients. The table lists this clone with a count of one. CDR3 size: 11 residues. The V end was cut by 3 bases, the J end by 9 bases, with 9 bases between. The germline CDR1 and CDR2 sequences are MNHNS and SASEGT. The protocol was immunoSEQ multiplex PCR, while the TCRdb copy is restricted to in-frame clones and leaves out a portion. The sample records over 85,000 clones, 85% to 90% being singletons. This TCR came from a woman between 55 and 75 years old with lung cancer. The chain has TRBV6-1 and TRBJ2-7; D is unclear. Material for sequencing was PBMCs. The CDR3 coding sequence is TGTGCCAGCAGTGAGGTCGAGACGCAGTACTTC. Protein product: CASSEVETQYF.